This T cell receptor beta chain was identified in a study of blood T cell repertoires in COVID-19. This CDR3 contains 17 residues. Germline-derived CDR1 and CDR2 are SGHVS and FQNEAQ. J gave up 1 base and V 0 bases, and 8 bases lay outside the gene matches. This clone occurred a few times. Per the study methods: Amplification with reference gene primers provided the estimates of nucleated cell counts. Sequenced by immunoSEQ multiplex PCR; TCRdb stores in-frame clones only, minus some. V and J calls and clone size are given by that table; D and trimming were obtained from the DNA. The sample lists over 150,000 clones; approximately 82% were seen once.

The J gene is TRBJ2-7, the V gene TRBV7-8; 8 bases line up with TRBD2. The sequence was obtained from a human donor in a cohort sampled during active COVID-19. The sequenced sample was peripheral blood. This CDR3 reads CASSLAQFASGSYEQYF. The CDR3 DNA follows: TGTGCCAGCAGCTTAGCGCAGTTTGCTAGCGGGTCCTACGAGCAGTACTTC. Combining the CDR3 with reference TRBV7-8 and TRBJ2-7 gives the whole variable domain GAGVSQSPRYKVAKRGQDVALRCDPISGHVSLFWYQQALGQGPEFLTYFQNEAQLDKSGLPSDRFFAERPEGSVSTLKIQRTQQEDSAVYLCASSLAQFASGSYEQYFGPGTRLTVT.